This T cell receptor beta chain originates from a study of blood T cells in healthy people across ages. The authors ran a second PCR of 7 to 11 cycles using a sample-barcoded 5' primer and a J-beta primer mix. From each sample, at least 2.5 million paired-end reads containing CDR3 were obtained. Each CDR3 protein is one row after TCRdb ran MiXCR on the 5' RACE reads. In the table there are approximately 1.5 million distinct CDR3 sequences, about 42% of which are singletons. CDR3 length: 16 amino acids. V lost 1 base, J lost 3 bases, and 6 bases stayed unmatched. CDR1 is MDHEN and CDR2 is SYDVKM in the germline V gene.

The sequence derives from a woman aged 18-35 years in good health. Material: blood. The V and J genes are TRBV28 and TRBJ2-7; 10 nucleotides match TRBD1. This chain's CDR3 is CASSLLTGGGIYEQYF. Here the CDR3 DNA reads TGTGCCAGCAGTTTATTGACAGGGGGCGGAATCTACGAGCAGTACTTC.